This T cell receptor (beta chain) was sequenced in a study of OX40 agonist ivuxolimab in advanced cancers. Trimming took off 6 bases at V and 8 bases at J, with 16 bases between the two ends. Germline CDR1 is MRHNA and CDR2 is SNTAGT. The length of the CDR3 is 14 residues. Clones were read by immunoSEQ multiplex PCR, and TCRdb kept only the in-frame ones, dropping some. The repertoire holds 70,000 or so clones, with approximately 90% as singletons. The sequence was obtained from an adult with an advanced solid tumor such as melanoma, head and neck, liver or kidney cancer. V gene TRBV6-4 combines with J gene TRBJ2-2, with D maybe TRBD2 (6 bases). Material: CD4+ or CD8+ T cells sorted from blood, obtained in a trial of the OX40 agonist ivuxolimab. The CDR3 coding sequence is TGTGCCAGCAGCGGGAGCGCATCCGCGGGGGAGCTGTTTTTT. As protein: CASSGSASAGELFF.